This T cell receptor (beta chain) was recovered during a study of T-cell memory formation after mild COVID-19. General study findings and limits: Whereas later expanders leaned CD4+, clones contracting day 15 to 85 showed a balanced CD4/CD8 makeup. Whether second-wave clones peaking at day 37 were SARS-CoV-2 specific went unconfirmed. Contracting clones localized mainly to CM and EM when CD4+ and mainly to EMRA when CD8+. Within pre-infection memory, some responding clones were found, suggesting cross-reactive memory joined.

This clonotype has only a few counts. Its antigen is as yet unknown. The CDR3 totals 15 residues. V was pared by 1 base and J by 5 bases, with 6 bases of the junction left unmatched. In germline, CDR1 is LNHNV, CDR2 YYDKDF (reference sequence). TCRdb re-analysed the 5' RACE reads in MiXCR, keeping a single row per CDR3 protein. The table lists around 530,000 distinct CDR3 sequences, less than 25% of them singletons. This rearrangement joins TRBV15 to TRBJ1-1; the match to TRBD1 covers 8 bases. What was sequenced was PBMCs or a T cell subset sorted from them (not recorded which). This sequence was found in an adult woman who had mild COVID-19 (a few samples of this study predate the infection). Cell type and time point are not known. The CDR3 is CATSRAGTGRTEAFF. CDR3 in DNA: TGTGCCACCAGCAGAGCCGGGACAGGTCGTACTGAAGCTTTCTTT.